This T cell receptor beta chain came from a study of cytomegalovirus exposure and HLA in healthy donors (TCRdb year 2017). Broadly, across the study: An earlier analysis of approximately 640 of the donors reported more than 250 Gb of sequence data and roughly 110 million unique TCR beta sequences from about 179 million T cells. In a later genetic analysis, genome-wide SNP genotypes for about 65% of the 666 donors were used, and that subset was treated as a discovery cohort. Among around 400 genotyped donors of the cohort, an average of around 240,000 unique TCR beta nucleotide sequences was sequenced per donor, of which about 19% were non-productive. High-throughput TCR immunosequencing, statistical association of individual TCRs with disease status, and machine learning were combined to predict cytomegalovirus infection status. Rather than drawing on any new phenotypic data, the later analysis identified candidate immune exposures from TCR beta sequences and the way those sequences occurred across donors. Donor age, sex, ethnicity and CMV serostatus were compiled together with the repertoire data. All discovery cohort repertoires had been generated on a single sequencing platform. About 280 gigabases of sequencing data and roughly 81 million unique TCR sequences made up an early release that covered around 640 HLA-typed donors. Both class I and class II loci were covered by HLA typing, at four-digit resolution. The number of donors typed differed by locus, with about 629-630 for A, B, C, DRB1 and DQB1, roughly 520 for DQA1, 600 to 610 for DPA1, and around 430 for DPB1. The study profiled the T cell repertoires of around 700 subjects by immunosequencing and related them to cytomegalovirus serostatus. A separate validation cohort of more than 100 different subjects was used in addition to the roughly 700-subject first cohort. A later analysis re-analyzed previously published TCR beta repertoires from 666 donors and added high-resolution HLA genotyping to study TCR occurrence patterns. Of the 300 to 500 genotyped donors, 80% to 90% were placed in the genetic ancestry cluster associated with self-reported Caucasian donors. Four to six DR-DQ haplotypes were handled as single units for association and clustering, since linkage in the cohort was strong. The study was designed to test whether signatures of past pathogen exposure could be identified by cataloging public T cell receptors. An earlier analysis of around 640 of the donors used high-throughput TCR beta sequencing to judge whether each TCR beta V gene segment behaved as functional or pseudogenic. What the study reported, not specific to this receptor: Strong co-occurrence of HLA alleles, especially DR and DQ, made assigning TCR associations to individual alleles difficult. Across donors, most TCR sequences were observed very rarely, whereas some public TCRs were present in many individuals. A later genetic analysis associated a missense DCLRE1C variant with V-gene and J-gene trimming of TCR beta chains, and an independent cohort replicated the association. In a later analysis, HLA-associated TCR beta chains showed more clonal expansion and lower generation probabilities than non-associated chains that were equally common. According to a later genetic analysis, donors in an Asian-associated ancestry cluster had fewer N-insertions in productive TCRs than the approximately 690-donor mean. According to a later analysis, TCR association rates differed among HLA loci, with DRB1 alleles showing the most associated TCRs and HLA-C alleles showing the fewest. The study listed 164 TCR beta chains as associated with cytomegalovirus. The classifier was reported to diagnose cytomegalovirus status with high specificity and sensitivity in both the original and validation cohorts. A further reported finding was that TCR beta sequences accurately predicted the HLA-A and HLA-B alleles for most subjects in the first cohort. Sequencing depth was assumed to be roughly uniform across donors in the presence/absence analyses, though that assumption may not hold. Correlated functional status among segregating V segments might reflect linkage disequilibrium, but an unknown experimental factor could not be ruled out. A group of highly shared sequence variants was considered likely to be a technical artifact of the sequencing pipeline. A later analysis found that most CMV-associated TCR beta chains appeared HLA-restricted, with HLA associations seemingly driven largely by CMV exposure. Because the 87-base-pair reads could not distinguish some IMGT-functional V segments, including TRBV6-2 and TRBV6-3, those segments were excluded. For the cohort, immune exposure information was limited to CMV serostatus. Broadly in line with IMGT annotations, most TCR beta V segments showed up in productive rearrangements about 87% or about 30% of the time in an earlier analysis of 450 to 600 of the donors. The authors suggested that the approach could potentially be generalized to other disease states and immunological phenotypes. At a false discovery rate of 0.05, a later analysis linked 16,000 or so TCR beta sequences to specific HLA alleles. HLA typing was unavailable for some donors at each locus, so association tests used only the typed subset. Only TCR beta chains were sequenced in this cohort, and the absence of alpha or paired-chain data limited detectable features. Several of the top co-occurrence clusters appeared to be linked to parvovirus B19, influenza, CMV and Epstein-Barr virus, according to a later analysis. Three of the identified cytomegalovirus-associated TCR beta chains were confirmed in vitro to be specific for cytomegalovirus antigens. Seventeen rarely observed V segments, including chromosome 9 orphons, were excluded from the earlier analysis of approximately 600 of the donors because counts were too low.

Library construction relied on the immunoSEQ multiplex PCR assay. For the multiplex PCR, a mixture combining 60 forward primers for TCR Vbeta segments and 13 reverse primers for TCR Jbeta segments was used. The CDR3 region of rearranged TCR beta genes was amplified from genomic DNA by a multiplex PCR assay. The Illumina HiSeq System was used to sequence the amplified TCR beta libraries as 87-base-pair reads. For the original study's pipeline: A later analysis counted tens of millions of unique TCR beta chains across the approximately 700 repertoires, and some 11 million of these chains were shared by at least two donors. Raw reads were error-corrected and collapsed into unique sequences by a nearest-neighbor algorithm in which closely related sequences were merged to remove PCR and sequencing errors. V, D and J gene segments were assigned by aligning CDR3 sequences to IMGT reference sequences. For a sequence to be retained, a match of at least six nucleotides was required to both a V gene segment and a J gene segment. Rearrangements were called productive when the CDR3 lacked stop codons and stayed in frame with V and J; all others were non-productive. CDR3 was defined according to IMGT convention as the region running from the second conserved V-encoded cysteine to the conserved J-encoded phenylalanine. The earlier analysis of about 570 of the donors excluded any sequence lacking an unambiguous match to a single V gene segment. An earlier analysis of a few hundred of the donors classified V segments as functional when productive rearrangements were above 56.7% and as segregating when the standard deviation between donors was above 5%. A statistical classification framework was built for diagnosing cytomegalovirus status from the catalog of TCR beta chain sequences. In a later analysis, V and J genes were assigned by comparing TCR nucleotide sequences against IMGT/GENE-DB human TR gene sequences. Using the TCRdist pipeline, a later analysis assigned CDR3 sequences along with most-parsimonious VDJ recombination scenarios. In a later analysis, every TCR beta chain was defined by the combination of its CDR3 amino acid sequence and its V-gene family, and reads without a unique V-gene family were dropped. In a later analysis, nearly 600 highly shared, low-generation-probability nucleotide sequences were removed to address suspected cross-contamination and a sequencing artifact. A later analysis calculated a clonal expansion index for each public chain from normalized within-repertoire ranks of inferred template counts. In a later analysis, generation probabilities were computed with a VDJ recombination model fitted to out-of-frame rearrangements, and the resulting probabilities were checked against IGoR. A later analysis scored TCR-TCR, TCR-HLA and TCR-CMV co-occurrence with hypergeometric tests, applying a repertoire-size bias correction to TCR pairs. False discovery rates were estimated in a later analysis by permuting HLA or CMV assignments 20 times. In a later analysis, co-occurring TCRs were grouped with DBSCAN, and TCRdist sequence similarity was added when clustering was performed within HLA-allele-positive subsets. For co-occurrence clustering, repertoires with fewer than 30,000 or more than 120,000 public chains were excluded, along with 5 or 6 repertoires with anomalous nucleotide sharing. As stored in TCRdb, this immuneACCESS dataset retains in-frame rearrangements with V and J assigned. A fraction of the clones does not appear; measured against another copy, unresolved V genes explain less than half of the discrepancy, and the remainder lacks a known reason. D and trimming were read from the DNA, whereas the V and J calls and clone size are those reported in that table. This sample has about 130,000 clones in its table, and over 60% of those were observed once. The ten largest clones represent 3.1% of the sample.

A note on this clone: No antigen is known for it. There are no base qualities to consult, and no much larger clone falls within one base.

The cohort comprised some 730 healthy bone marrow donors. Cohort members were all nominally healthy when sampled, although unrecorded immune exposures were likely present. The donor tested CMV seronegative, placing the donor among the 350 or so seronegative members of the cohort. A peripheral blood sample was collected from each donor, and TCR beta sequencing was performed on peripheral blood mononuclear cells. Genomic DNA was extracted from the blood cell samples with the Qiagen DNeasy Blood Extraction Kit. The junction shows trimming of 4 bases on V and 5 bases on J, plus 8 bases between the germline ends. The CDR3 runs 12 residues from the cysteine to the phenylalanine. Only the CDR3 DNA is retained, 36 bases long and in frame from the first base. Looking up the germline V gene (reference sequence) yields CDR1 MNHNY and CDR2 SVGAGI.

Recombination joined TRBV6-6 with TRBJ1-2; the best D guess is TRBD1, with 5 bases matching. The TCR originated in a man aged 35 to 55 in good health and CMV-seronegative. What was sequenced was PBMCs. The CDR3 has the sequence CASSSQGYGYTF. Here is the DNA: TGTGCCAGCAGTTCTCAGGGATATGGCTACACCTTC.